This TCR beta chain was captured by sequencing in a study of cytomegalovirus exposure and HLA in healthy donors. General observations from the study: The authors later found HLA-associated TCR beta chains more clonally expanded than equally common others. A later analysis reportedly identified an Asian-associated ancestry cluster as carrying fewer N-insertions than the 666-donor mean. Both high specificity and high sensitivity reportedly marked the classifier's diagnosis of cytomegalovirus status.

Note on this clone: As yet, its antigen is unknown.

Primers included in the PCR were 60 Vbeta and 13 Jbeta primers. Data came from immunoSEQ multiplex PCR; TCRdb stores just in-frame clones and leaves some out. This table holds 150,000 to 200,000 clones, 75% to 90% found once. The V end lost 6 bases, the J end lost 3 bases, and 14 bases lay between the germline ends. Germline assignment: CDR1 WSHSY and CDR2 SAAADI. The CDR3 totals 15 residues. The TCR comes from a man in his late teens or twenties in good health and CMV-seropositive. The source material was PBMCs. This rearrangement joins TRBV10-2 to TRBJ2-2, with TRBD2 as a possible D gene (6 bases). The chain's CDR3 is CASSSSGPHTGELFF. Written as DNA, the CDR3 is TGCGCCAGCAGCTCAAGCGGGCCCCACACCGGGGAGCTGTTTTTT.